These 30 T cell receptor beta chains originate from one sample sequenced in a study of T cell responses to AZD1222 COVID-19 vaccine (dated by TCRdb to about 2021). In light of the paper, this sample's time point label describes: baseline before first vaccination. Receptors were amplified or captured by the immunoSEQ multiplex PCR assay. TCRdb holds this immuneACCESS table with in-frame rearrangements only. Some clones are missing; in checked studies, unresolved V genes explain under half, and the rest has no known cause. In this sample the table shows about 100,000 clones, around 84% of which occur a single time. Together, the top ten hold 3.3% of the sample. This specimen consisted of peripheral blood, obtained on day 0 of AZD1222 vaccination. These receptors originate from an adult in good health.

The chain links TRBV27 to TRBJ1-1; D is perhaps TRBD1 (5 bases). The CDR3 sequence is 14 residues long. Germline lookup yields CDR1 MNHEY and CDR2 SMNVEV (reference sequence). Trimming stripped 3 bases from V and 1 base from J, with 9 bases between. The CDR3 DNA reads TGTGCCAGCAGTTTTGACAGCCCGAACACTGAAGCTTTCTTT. Amino acids: CASSFDSPNTEAFF.

The chain couples TRBV24-1 to TRBJ1-5; D is ambiguous. The germline gives CDR1 KGHDR, CDR2 SFDVKD. Trimming took 0 bases from V and 2 from J, leaving 4 bases between them. The CDR3 is 14 amino acids. CDR3 DNA: TGTGCCACCAGTGATTTGCAAGGCAATCAGCCCCAGCATTTT. Amino acids: CATSDLQGNQPQHF.

The chain recombines TRBV5-1 with TRBJ2-7, with unresolved D. The CDR3 covers 15 residues. Germline V gives CDR1 SGHRS, CDR2 YFSETQ. V shed 4 bases and J shed 6 bases, with 20 bases lying between them. The CDR3 is CASSPAFGPVGEQYF. CDR3 nucleotide sequence: TGCGCCAGCAGCCCCGCCTTCGGCCCTGTCGGCGAGCAGTACTTC.

This sequence joins TRBV3-1 (or the pseudogene TRBV3-2) and TRBJ1-4; 7 bases align to TRBD1. Germline V gives CDR1 LGHDT, CDR2 YNNKEL (reference sequence). The CDR3 length is 16 residues. Unmatched junction bases numbered 12, after V lost 3 bases and J lost 8 bases. CDR3 sequence reads: CASSHRGAGDFEKLFF. Here the CDR3 DNA reads TGTGCCAGCAGCCACAGGGGGGCCGGAGATTTCGAAAAACTGTTTTTT.

The V call is TRBV6-2 or TRBV6-3, the J call TRBJ2-7; maybe TRBD1 (5 bases). This CDR3 region has 16 residues. Looked up from germline, CDR1 is MNHEY and CDR2 is SVGEGT. Trimming shortened V by 0 bases and J by 5 bases, and 17 bases separated the two germline ends. The CDR3 reads CASSYSIDMAGNEQYF. Here the CDR3 DNA reads TGTGCCAGCAGTTACTCGATTGATATGGCAGGGAACGAGCAGTACTTC.

The chain joins TRBV7-9 to TRBJ1-6; D is ambiguous. The V end was cut by 3 bases, the J end by 7 bases, with 10 bases between. CDR3 length equals 14 residues. Germline V lookup: CDR1 SEHNR, CDR2 FQNEAQ (reference sequence). The CDR3 is CASSFELGNSPLHF. In nucleotides, the CDR3 is TGTGCCAGCAGCTTCGAGCTGGGGAATTCACCCCTCCACTTT.

The V gene is TRBV7-9, the J gene TRBJ1-5; the D gene is possibly TRBD1 (6 bases). This CDR3 comprises 16 residues. Per the germline V gene, CDR1 is SEHNR and CDR2 is FQNEAQ (reference sequence). Trimming stripped 3 bases from V and 4 bases from J, with 16 bases between. CDR3 residues: CASSFYQTQGNQPQHF. CDR3 sequence (DNA): TGTGCCAGCAGCTTTTACCAAACCCAGGGGAATCAGCCCCAGCATTTT.

The V gene is TRBV7-8, the J gene TRBJ1-2, with a tentative D call TRBD1 (6 bases). Per the germline V gene, CDR1 is SGHVS and CDR2 is FQNEAQ. Trimming pared 7 bases from V and 2 bases from J, leaving 11 bases between. This CDR3 is built from 13 residues. The chain's CDR3 is CASTLTGNYGYTF. In DNA form, the CDR3 reads TGTGCCAGCACCTTGACAGGAAACTATGGCTACACCTTC.

CDR3 loop: CAWSAGAGGELFF. As DNA, the CDR3 is TGTGCCTGGAGTGCAGGGGCAGGCGGGGAGCTGTTTTTT. J is TRBJ2-2 and V is TRBV30; D is possibly TRBD1 (6 bases). CDR3 size: 13 residues. The V gene lost 1 base and the J gene lost 7 bases, with 10 bases spanning the gap. Germline lookup yields CDR1 GTSNPN and CDR2 SVGIG (reference sequence).

The rearrangement links TRBV6-5 to TRBJ2-7; 11 positions match TRBD2. The CDR3 extends over 14 amino acids. V dropped 8 bases and J dropped 0; count of bases not matched to a gene: 3. Germline CDR1 reads MNHEY; CDR2 reads SVGAGI. Here the CDR3 reads CASATSGDSYEQYF. The CDR3 DNA sequence: TGTGCCAGCGCGACTAGCGGGGACTCCTACGAGCAGTACTTC.

The gene calls are TRBV30 and TRBJ2-5, with a possible D match to TRBD2 (6 bases). V dropped 0 bases and J dropped 5 bases, with 10 bases sitting between them. CDR1 and CDR2 from the germline V gene are GTSNPN and SVGIG (reference sequence). There are 13 residues in the CDR3. The CDR3 sequence is CAWSVQAGETQYF. CDR3 nucleotides: TGTGCCTGGAGTGTACAGGCGGGGGAGACCCAGTACTTC.

V gene TRBV9 combines with J gene TRBJ2-7; tentatively, D is TRBD1 (5 bases). Germline loops: CDR1 SGDLS, CDR2 YYNGEE. The CDR3 extends over 15 amino acids. V was clipped by 0 bases and J by 2 bases, with 12 bases between them. The CDR3 nucleotides are TGTGCCAGCAGCGTAGGCCAGGGTGGTACCTACGAGCAGTACTTC. The encoded protein is CASSVGQGGTYEQYF.

This clone was recorded only once. This chain connects TRBV27 to TRBJ2-4; D is possibly TRBD1 or TRBD2 (5 bases each). Looked up from germline, CDR1 is MNHEY and CDR2 is SMNVEV (reference sequence). The V end lost 3 bases, the J end lost 0 bases, and 12 bases lay between the germline ends. The CDR3 extends over 16 amino acids. The CDR3 DNA reads TGTGCCAGCAGTTTGGGGGACGAACTAGCCAAAAACATTCAGTACTTC. This translates into CASSLGDELAKNIQYF.

The table lists this clone with a count of one. The chain employs TRBV7-6 and TRBJ2-3, with 11 bases fitting TRBD2. The CDR3 spans 18 residues. Germline V lookup: CDR1 SGHVS, CDR2 FNYEAQ. V trimming: 2 bases; J trimming: 0 bases; junction bases outside the gene matches: 7. CDR3 sequence (DNA): TGTGCCAGCAGCTTACGGGCGACTAGCGGGGTTAGCACAGATACGCAGTATTTT. As protein: CASSLRATSGVSTDTQYF.

The chain couples TRBV7-3 to TRBJ1-1; D unresolved. The CDR3 spans 15 residues. Trimming left V 1 base short and J 0 bases short, with 9 bases between. Germline CDR1 SGHTA, CDR2 FQGTGA. As DNA, the CDR3 is TGTGCCAGCAGCTTAAGTAGCCTAATGAACACTGAAGCTTTCTTT. Its protein product is CASSLSSLMNTEAFF.

Note on this clone: Other DNA variants within this sample encode the same CDR3. The chain carries TRBV30 and TRBJ2-5, with TRBD2 matching over 10 bases. V shed 0 bases and J 5 bases; nucleotides not matched to a gene: 3. Germline V gene data show CDR1 as GTSNPN and CDR2 as SVGIG (reference sequence). The CDR3 totals 14 residues. CDR3 amino acids: CAWSVLAGGETQYF. CDR3 DNA: TGTGCCTGGAGTGTATTAGCGGGGGGTGAGACCCAGTACTTC.

A single count supports this clone. The chain is built from TRBV6-2 or TRBV6-3 and TRBJ1-1; the D gene is possibly TRBD1 (5 bases). Trimming removed 6 bases from V and 1 base from J, with 21 bases in between. CDR3 length: 17 residues. Germline CDR1 MNHEY, CDR2 SVGEGT. The DNA of the CDR3 is TGTGCCAGCAGCCCTCCCCCCCTCTCAGGACAGAACACTGAAGCTTTCTTT. Encoded protein: CASSPPPLSGQNTEAFF.

This rearrangement joins TRBV3-1 (or the pseudogene TRBV3-2) to TRBJ2-3; TRBD2 matches at 8 bases. Unmatched junction bases numbered 8, after V lost 1 base and J lost 8 bases. From germline, CDR1 is LGHDT and CDR2 YNNKEL (reference sequence). CDR3 length equals 15 residues. This chain's CDR3 is CASSQARAGVGTQYF. The CDR3 DNA sequence: TGTGCCAGCAGCCAAGCCCGAGCGGGGGTTGGTACGCAGTATTTT.

This clone was found once. This chain connects TRBV10-3 to TRBJ2-1; a weak D match, TRBD2 (5 bases). V was pared by 10 bases and J by 10 bases, with 14 bases between. The CDR3 contains 11 residues. Germline loops: CDR1 ENHRY, CDR2 SYGVKD. The CDR3 loop reads CATAGGGEQFF. The DNA of the CDR3 is TGTGCCACCGCGGGCGGCGGGGAGCAGTTCTTC.

The chain has TRBV7-9 and TRBJ2-7; D not certain. This CDR3 has 14 amino acids. V dropped 5 bases and J dropped 1 base, with 12 bases sitting between them. Looked up from germline, CDR1 is SEHNR and CDR2 is FQNEAQ (reference sequence). This CDR3 reads CASSQAMGSYEQYF. The CDR3 DNA follows: TGTGCCAGCAGCCAAGCGATGGGTTCCTACGAGCAGTACTTC.

This sequence joins TRBV24-1 and TRBJ2-3; D is possibly TRBD1 or TRBD2 (5 bases each). The CDR3 has 16 residues. Trimming left V 4 bases short and J 4 bases short, with 17 bases between. From germline, CDR1 is KGHDR and CDR2 SFDVKD. The CDR3 is CATSEPSAGRADTQYF. In nucleotides, the CDR3 is TGTGCCACCAGTGAGCCATCGGCAGGGAGAGCAGATACGCAGTATTTT.

This rearrangement joins TRBV30 to TRBJ1-2; no definite D call. CDR3 length: 10 amino acids. The V and J ends lost 1 base and 9 bases respectively, with 6 bases between them. Germline V gene lookup returns CDR1 GTSNPN and CDR2 SVGIG (reference sequence). Written as DNA, the CDR3 is TGTGCCTGGAGTGAGATAAGCTACACCTTC. This codes for CAWSEISYTF.

The chain has TRBV7-3 and TRBJ2-7; TRBD1 matches 10 bases. Per the germline V gene, CDR1 is SGHTA and CDR2 is FQGTGA. The J segment lost 6 bases and the V segment lost 2 bases, leaving 7 bases of the junction unmatched. This CDR3 spans 15 amino acids. DNA for the CDR3: TGTGCCAGCAGCTTACAAGGGACAGGGGCCTTCGAGCAGTACTTC. This gives the protein CASSLQGTGAFEQYF. Full variable domain (missing parts from reference TRBV7-3 and TRBJ2-7): GAGVSQTPSNKVTEKGKYVELRCDPISGHTALYWYRQSLGQGPEFLIYFQGTGAADDSGLPNDRFFAVRPEGSVSTLKIQRTERGDSAVYLCASSLQGTGAFEQYFGPGTRLTVT.

The chain recombines TRBV10-1 with TRBJ1-2; D unresolved. Germline-derived CDR1 and CDR2 are WNHNN and SYGVQD (reference sequence). V was shortened by 4 bases and J by 4 bases, with 10 bases between the two germline ends. The CDR3 runs to 13 residues. Here the CDR3 reads CASSGPGFYGYTF. The CDR3 DNA sequence: TGCGCCAGCAGTGGACCGGGATTCTATGGCTACACCTTC.

The chain recombines TRBV4-1 with TRBJ2-3, with 11 positions matching TRBD2. Unmatched junction bases numbered 5, after V lost 1 base and J lost 2 bases. The CDR3 has 17 amino acids. Germline V gene sequence: CDR1 MGHRA, CDR2 YSYEKL. The CDR3 is CASSQGLAGKDTDTQYF. The CDR3 nucleotides read TGCGCCAGCAGCCAAGGACTAGCGGGGAAAGACACAGATACGCAGTATTTT.

The chain couples TRBV4-1 to TRBJ2-3, with 9 bases lining up with TRBD2. V was clipped by 0 bases and J by 4 bases; unmatched bases: 5. The CDR3 consists of 16 residues. Germline CDR1 is MGHRA and CDR2 is YSYEKL. CDR3 DNA: TGCGCCAGCAGCCAAGATAGGGCGGGGGGGTCAGATACGCAGTATTTT. Translated, it gives CASSQDRAGGSDTQYF.

This chain uses TRBV7-9 with TRBJ1-1; D possibly corresponds to TRBD1 (6 bases). Per germline, CDR1 SEHNR and CDR2 FQNEAQ (reference sequence). Trimming took off 4 bases at V and 3 bases at J, with 18 bases between the two ends. This CDR3 spans 16 amino acids. CDR3 residues: CASSSTQGLGDTEAFF. The CDR3 region has the DNA TGTGCCAGCAGCTCCACTCAGGGGCTAGGCGACACTGAAGCTTTCTTT.

The J gene is TRBJ1-2, the V gene TRBV3-1 (or the pseudogene TRBV3-2), with TRBD1 as a possible D gene (5 bases). Trimming stripped 1 base from V and 4 bases from J, with 10 bases between. CDR1 is LGHDT and CDR2 is YNNKEL in the germline V gene (reference sequence). The CDR3 covers 14 residues. The DNA of the CDR3 is TGTGCCAGCAGCCAAGCCGACAGCCTCTATGGCTACACCTTC. It translates to CASSQADSLYGYTF.

The rearrangement uses TRBV2 and TRBJ2-4; the D gene is possibly TRBD2 (7 bases). The CDR3 is 15 amino acids. V was trimmed by 7 bases and J by 3 bases, leaving 16 bases between them. Germline V gene data show CDR1 as SNHLY and CDR2 as FYNNEI. The CDR3 nucleotides are TGTGCCAGCATGTTTCGGGGGGCAAGCAAAAACATTCAGTACTTC. Translating it yields CASMFRGASKNIQYF.

The genes are TRBV7-3 and TRBJ2-5, with TRBD1 identical over 7 bases. The germline gives CDR1 SGHTA, CDR2 FQGTGA. J was trimmed by 4 bases and V by 5 bases; bases with no gene match: 13. The CDR3 contains 16 residues. The CDR3 DNA follows: TGTGCCAGCAGCCTATCCCCGATGACAGGGAGAGAGACCCAGTACTTC. Translating gives CASSLSPMTGRETQYF.